Each of the 5 T cell receptor beta chains below was sequenced from the same sample in a study of tissue T cells after allogeneic stem cell transplantation. Sequencing was performed with immunoSEQ multiplex PCR; in TCRdb, only in-frame clones are kept and a portion is missing. Of approximately 11,000 clones in the sample, approximately 63% were seen once. The sample consisted of tissue from the right colon, taken at autopsy. The receptors derive from a woman between 18 and 50 years old with breast cancer.

The chain recombines TRBV28 with TRBJ2-5; 10 nucleotides agree with TRBD2. The CDR3 is made up of 15 amino acids. The V gene end was trimmed by 5 bases and the J gene end by 5 bases; junction bases not matched to a gene: 8. The germline V gene has CDR1 MDHEN and CDR2 SYDVKM. The CDR3, as DNA: TGTGCCAGCAGTGCTAGCGGGAGTCGGAGGGAGACCCAGTACTTC. Translation: CASSASGSRRETQYF.

V is TRBV5-4 and J is TRBJ2-2; 15 positions match TRBD2. Germline V CDR1 and CDR2: SGHNT, YYREEE (reference sequence). V was clipped by 4 bases and J by 6 bases; unmatched bases: 4. The CDR3 has 16 amino acids. CDR3 nucleotide sequence: TGTGCCAGCAGCCCAGGACTAGCGGGAGGGGCCGGGGAGCTGTTTTTT. This gives the protein CASSPGLAGGAGELFF.

This chain connects TRBV5-4 to TRBJ2-1, with D uncertain. The CDR3 consists of 18 residues. V shed 0 bases and J shed 0 bases, with 16 bases lying between them. CDR1 is SGHNT, CDR2 YYREEE, per germline (reference sequence). The CDR3, as DNA: TGTGCCAGCAGCTTGGGTAAAAGCTCCACGAGCTCCTACAATGAGCAGTTCTTC. This sequence encodes CASSLGKSSTSSYNEQFF.

A few counts support this clone. The CDR3 is CASSEKVSGSYEQYF. In DNA form, the CDR3 reads TGTGCCAGCAGTGAAAAAGTTAGCGGATCCTACGAGCAGTACTTC. This chain uses TRBV6-1 with TRBJ2-7, with D maybe TRBD2 (6 bases). Trimming took off 2 bases at V and 1 base at J, with 12 bases between the two ends. Germline assignment: CDR1 MNHNS and CDR2 SASEGT. There are 15 residues in the CDR3.

This chain joins TRBV5-6 and TRBJ2-7, with D uncertain. The V end was cut by 1 base, the J end by 5 bases, with 7 bases between. There are 12 residues in the CDR3. CDR1 and CDR2 (germline): SGHDT, YYEEEE. The CDR3 DNA reads TGTGCCAGCAGCTTGTTCCGGGACGAGCAGTACTTC. Its translation is CASSLFRDEQYF. Together with reference TRBV5-6 and TRBJ2-7, the CDR3 gives the full variable domain: DAGVTQSPTHLIKTRGQQVTLRCSPKSGHDTVSWYQQALGQGPQFIFQYYEEEERQRGNFPDRFSGHQFPNYSSELNVNALLLGDSALYLCASSLFRDEQYFGPGTRLTVT.